This T cell receptor (beta chain) derives from a study of coeliac disease. Study at large: High-resolution HLA typing was lacking; TRBV7-2 bias was queried instead.

This clone has more than one count but fewer than ten. Its specificity is unknown. Germline V gene data show CDR1 as SGHAT and CDR2 as FQDESV (reference sequence). V was trimmed by 1 base and J by 6 bases, leaving 13 bases between them. The CDR3 covers 15 residues. Libraries were prepared by immunoSEQ multiplex PCR; TCRdb keeps only in-frame clonotypes and omits some of them. This table has roughly 6,600 clones, less than 65% appearing once. The study's findings and limits: Control samples showed higher TRB and TRG clonality than intraepithelial and lamina propria samples in active celiac disease.

This sequence was found in a woman in her sixties with active celiac disease. The sequencing input was lamina propria lymphocytes from the gut. J is TRBJ2-1 and V is TRBV11-1; tentative D call: TRBD1 (6 bases). The CDR3 coding sequence is TGTGCCAGCAGCTTAGATAACCGAGGGGGCAATGAGCAGTTCTTC. This encodes CASSLDNRGGNEQFF.